The entry below gives a single T cell receptor beta chain sequence along with its context. Profiling relied on immunoSEQ multiplex PCR, and the TCRdb table lists in-frame clones only, not all of them. The sample gives around 1.1 million clones, around 78% of which show up once; 0.6% to 0.7% is in the top ten. The CDR3 runs 15 residues. Germline V gives CDR1 SGHTS, CDR2 YDEGEE. V lost 5 bases and J lost 2, with 17 bases in between. This entry comes from a study of shared clonotypes between healthy human individuals. At the level of the study: Per-donor plates numbered three CD4 naive, three CD4 memory, two CD8 naive and one CD8 memory.

The sequenced sample consisted of memory CD4+ T cells from PBMCs. Sample subset: CD45RA-negative fraction. The chain joins TRBV5-8 to TRBJ2-7, with D perhaps being TRBD1 or TRBD2 (5 bases each). The sequence came from a man aged 18 to 29 in good health. Some clones in this sample may be carry-over from other donors' samples. DNA for the CDR3: TGTGCCAGCAGTTTCAATGGGGGAAATACCTACGAGCAGTACTTC. Its translation: CASSFNGGNTYEQYF.